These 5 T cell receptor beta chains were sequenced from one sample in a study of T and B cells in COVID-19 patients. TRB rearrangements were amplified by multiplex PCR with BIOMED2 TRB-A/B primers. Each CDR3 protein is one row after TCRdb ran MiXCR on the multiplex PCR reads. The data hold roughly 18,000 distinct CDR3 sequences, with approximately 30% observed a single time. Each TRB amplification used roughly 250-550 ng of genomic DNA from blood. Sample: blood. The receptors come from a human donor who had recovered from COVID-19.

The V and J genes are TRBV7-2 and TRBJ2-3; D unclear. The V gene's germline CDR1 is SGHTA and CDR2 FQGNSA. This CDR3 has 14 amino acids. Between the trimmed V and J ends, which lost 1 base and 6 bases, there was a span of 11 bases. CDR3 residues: CASSLVPHTDTQYF. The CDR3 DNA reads TGTGCCAGCAGCTTAGTACCTCACACGGATACGCAGTATTTT.

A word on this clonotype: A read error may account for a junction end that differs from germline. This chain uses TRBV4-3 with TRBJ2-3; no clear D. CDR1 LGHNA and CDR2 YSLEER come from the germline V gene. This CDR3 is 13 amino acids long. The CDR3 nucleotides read TGTGCCAGCAGCCAAGTAAGCACAGATACGCAGTATTTT. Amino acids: CASSQVSTDTQYF.

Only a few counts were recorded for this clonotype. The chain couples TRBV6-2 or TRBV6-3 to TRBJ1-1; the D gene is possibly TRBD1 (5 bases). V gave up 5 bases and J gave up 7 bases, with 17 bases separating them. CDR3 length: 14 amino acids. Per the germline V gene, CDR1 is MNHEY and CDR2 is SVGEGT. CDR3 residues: CASSPTVQTFEAFF. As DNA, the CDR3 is TGTGCCAGCAGTCCGACAGTACAAACCTTTGAAGCTTTCTTT.

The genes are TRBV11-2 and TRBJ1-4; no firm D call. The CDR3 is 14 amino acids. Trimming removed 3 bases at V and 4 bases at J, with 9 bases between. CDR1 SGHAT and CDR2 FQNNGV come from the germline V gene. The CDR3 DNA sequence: TGTGCCAGCAGCTTGGGCAGGTTTAATGAAAAACTGTTTTTT. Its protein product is CASSLGRFNEKLFF.

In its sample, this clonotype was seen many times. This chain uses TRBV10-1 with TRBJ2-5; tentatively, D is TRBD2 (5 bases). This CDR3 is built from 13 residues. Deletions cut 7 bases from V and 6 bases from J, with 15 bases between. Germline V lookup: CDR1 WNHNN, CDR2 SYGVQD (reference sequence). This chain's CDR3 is CASTRPDLQTQYF. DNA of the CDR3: TGCGCCAGCACCCGCCCGGACTTACAGACCCAGTACTTC.